This entry lists 16 T cell receptor beta chains sequenced from one sample in a study of T cells in localized non-small cell lung cancer. Clones were read by immunoSEQ multiplex PCR, and TCRdb kept only the in-frame ones, dropping some. The table shows approximately 28,000 clones, with approximately 91% occurring only once. Sequencing was performed on peripheral blood, taken before any cancer treatment. Receptors were obtained from a female donor at least 60 years old with stage II squamous cell lung carcinoma.

The chain is built from TRBV27 and TRBJ2-1; 11 positions match TRBD2. CDR1 and CDR2 (germline): MNHEY, SMNVEV (reference sequence). V shed 2 bases, J shed 8 bases, and the junction held 8 bases outside the gene matches. CDR3 length: 16 residues. The CDR3 sequence is CASSLRLAGNRDEQFF. The CDR3 DNA follows: TGTGCCAGCAGTTTACGACTAGCGGGAAATAGGGATGAGCAGTTCTTC.

There are a few counts of this clone. The chain combines TRBV4-2 with TRBJ1-1; a possible D gene is TRBD1 (6 bases). Trimming removed 4 bases at V and 7 bases at J, with 16 bases between. The germline V gene encodes CDR1 LGHNA and CDR2 YNFKEQ. CDR3 length: 14 residues. For the CDR3, the DNA is TGTGCCAGCAGCCCAGAGGGGGGTAAAAATGAAGCTTTCTTT. It encodes CASSPEGGKNEAFF.

The V gene is TRBV7-8, the J gene TRBJ2-7; D gene ambiguous. Germline CDR1 and CDR2: SGHVS and FQNEAQ. V lost 1 base to trimming and J lost 2 bases, with 6 bases between them. The CDR3 spans 13 residues. This CDR3 reads CASSLEITYEQYF. In nucleotides, the CDR3 is TGTGCCAGCAGCTTAGAAATCACCTACGAGCAGTACTTC.

This clone appeared once. In DNA, the CDR3 is TGTGCCAGCTCACCAGCGGTTAGCAATCAGCCCCAGCATTTT. Amino acid sequence: CASSPAVSNQPQHF. V usage is TRBV18 and J usage is TRBJ1-5; D is undetermined. CDR3 length equals 14 residues. Germline loops: CDR1 KGHSH, CDR2 LQKENI. V was shortened by 2 bases and J by 0 bases, with 5 bases between the two germline ends.

V is TRBV29-1 and J is TRBJ1-1; a possible D gene is TRBD1 (5 bases). The germline V gene encodes CDR1 SQVTM and CDR2 ANQGSEA. This CDR3 region has 13 residues. V gave up 4 bases and J gave up 1 base, with 10 bases separating them. Here the CDR3 DNA reads TGCAGCGTTGGGGGCAGCTGGAACACTGAAGCTTTCTTT. Translation gives CSVGGSWNTEAFF.

V and J are TRBV6-1 and TRBJ2-3; TRBD2 matches at 8 bases. J was trimmed by 3 bases and V by 6 bases; bases with no gene match: 5. Germline V CDR1 and CDR2: MNHNS, SASEGT. The CDR3 has 14 residues. The CDR3 loop reads CASSPGLETDTQYF. CDR3 DNA sequence: TGTGCCAGCAGCCCGGGACTAGAAACAGATACGCAGTATTTT.

The rearrangement uses TRBV28 and TRBJ1-2; no clear D. The germline CDR1 and CDR2 sequences are MDHEN and SYDVKM. With 6 bases removed from V and 0 bases from J, the gap between germline ends came to 8 bases. The CDR3 covers 13 residues. The CDR3 nucleotides read TGTGCCAGCAGCAACAGAGCTAACTATGGCTACACCTTC. The encoded protein is CASSNRANYGYTF.

This clone was detected only once. This rearrangement joins TRBV10-1 to TRBJ1-1; tentative D call: TRBD1 (6 bases). The germline V gene encodes CDR1 WNHNN and CDR2 SYGVQD (reference sequence). CDR3 size: 14 residues. V lost 6 bases and J 0 bases, leaving 11 bases between the germline ends. CDR3 amino acids: CASSSGQMNTEAFF. DNA of the CDR3: TGCGCCAGCAGCTCTGGACAGATGAACACTGAAGCTTTCTTT.

This sequence joins TRBV19 and TRBJ2-2; the D is unclear. The CDR3 loop spans 15 amino acids. The germline V gene encodes CDR1 LNHDA and CDR2 SQIVND (reference sequence). Trimming stripped 6 bases from V and 5 bases from J, with 16 bases between. CDR3: CASSSGVGKTGELFF. The DNA of the CDR3 is TGTGCCAGTAGCTCAGGAGTAGGGAAAACCGGGGAGCTGTTTTTT.

The chain carries TRBV6-5 and TRBJ2-7; D is perhaps TRBD2 (6 bases). V was trimmed by 2 bases and J by 1 base, leaving 12 bases between them. The V gene's germline CDR1 is MNHEY and CDR2 SVGAGI. The CDR3 runs to 15 residues. The CDR3 sequence: CASSYAGDSSYEQYF. The CDR3 DNA reads as TGTGCCAGCAGTTACGCCGGGGACTCATCCTACGAGCAGTACTTC.

This clone came up once. CDR3 sequence reads: CASSLGGRDSGNTIYF. The CDR3 DNA reads TGTGCCAGCAGCTTGGGGGGGAGGGATTCTGGAAACACCATATATTTT. The chain uses TRBV5-4 and TRBJ1-3; a possible D gene is TRBD1 (5 bases). V lost 0 bases, J lost 1 base, and 11 bases lay in between. This CDR3 is 16 amino acids long. The V gene's germline CDR1 is SGHNT and CDR2 YYREEE (reference sequence). Based on the CDR3 plus reference TRBV5-4 and TRBJ1-3, the full variable domain is ETGVTQSPTHLIKTRGQQVTLRCSSQSGHNTVSWYQQALGQGPQFIFQYYREEENGRGNFPPRFSGLQFPNYSSELNVNALELDDSALYLCASSLGGRDSGNTIYFGEGSWLTVV.

The chain couples TRBV6-6 to TRBJ2-3; D is perhaps TRBD1 (5 bases). This CDR3 comprises 12 residues. Germline lookup yields CDR1 MNHNY and CDR2 SVGAGI (reference sequence). Trimming left V 4 bases short and J 5 bases short, with 7 bases between. CDR3 loop: CASSSQGDTQYF. The CDR3 coding sequence is TGTGCCAGCAGTTCCCAGGGAGATACGCAGTATTTT.

V gene TRBV9 combines with J gene TRBJ1-3, with D perhaps matching TRBD1 (6 bases). V lost 0 bases, J lost 4 bases, and 14 bases lay in between. This CDR3 spans 16 amino acids. CDR1 and CDR2 from the germline V gene are SGDLS and YYNGEE. The CDR3 region has the DNA TGTGCCAGCAGCGTAGGACTGCCAGGGGCCGGAAACACCATATATTTT. It codes for CASSVGLPGAGNTIYF.

This clone was found once. The V call is TRBV2, the J call TRBJ2-1; no clear D. Trimming shortened V by 2 bases and J by 0 bases, and 8 bases separated the two germline ends. The CDR3 spans 15 residues. Germline V gene lookup returns CDR1 SNHLY and CDR2 FYNNEI. CDR3 in amino acids: CASSEQISSYNEQFF. The CDR3 coding sequence is TGTGCCAGCAGTGAACAGATTAGCTCCTACAATGAGCAGTTCTTC.

CDR3 in DNA: TGTGCCATCAGTGATTCACCGGGACAGGGGGCAACTAATGAAAAACTGTTTTTT. This codes for CAISDSPGQGATNEKLFF. The chain employs TRBV10-3 and TRBJ1-4; 11 bases are shared with TRBD1. The CDR3 runs to 18 residues. CDR1 and CDR2 (germline): ENHRY, SYGVKD. V was clipped by 3 bases and J by 0 bases; unmatched bases: 6.

The chain has TRBV19 and TRBJ1-5; 8 nucleotides agree with TRBD1. Per the germline V gene, CDR1 is LNHDA and CDR2 is SQIVND (reference sequence). J gave up 0 bases and V 6 bases, and 7 bases lay outside the gene matches. This CDR3 spans 16 amino acids. CDR3 nucleotides: TGTGCCAGTAGACGGACAGGGAGATATAGCAATCAGCCCCAGCATTTT. This translates into CASRRTGRYSNQPQHF.